The 21 T cell receptor beta chains presented below share a single source sample, sequenced in a study of Graves' ophthalmopathy and Graves' hyperthyroidism. TCR beta CDR3 amplification used RNA transcripts. Second-round multiplex PCR followed a first-round RT-PCR using HTBI primers. One entry per CDR3 protein results from TCRdb running MiXCR on the multiplex PCR reads. The sample records 560,000 or so distinct CDR3 sequences, 35% to 45% being singletons. Sequenced: peripheral blood or thyroid tissue (not recorded which). These receptors all come from an adult man with Graves' hyperthyroidism.

This sequence joins TRBV7-9 and TRBJ2-2, with 11 bases aligning to TRBD2. The ends lost 2 bases at V and 10 bases at J; junction bases unmatched: 9. CDR3 length: 16 amino acids. Germline loops: CDR1 SEHNR, CDR2 FQNEAQ (reference sequence). In DNA, the CDR3 is TGTGCCAGCAGCTTAACCCCGGGACTAGCGGCCCCGGAGCTGTTTTTT. Encoded protein: CASSLTPGLAAPELFF.

The sample holds many counts of this clonotype. This sequence joins TRBV12-3 or TRBV12-4 and TRBJ2-7; TRBD1 agrees at 8 bases. J lost 2 bases, V lost 5 bases, and 11 bases had no gene match. This CDR3 contains 16 residues. This CDR3 is CASSPQGQVRPYEQYF. Written as DNA, the CDR3 is TGTGCCAGCAGTCCACAGGGACAGGTCAGACCCTACGAGCAGTACTTC.

The chain joins TRBV11-2 to TRBJ2-2; D not certain. Germline CDR1 is SGHAT and CDR2 is FQNNGV. The CDR3 has 16 residues. Trimming took off 5 bases at V and 2 bases at J, with 15 bases between the two ends. Here the CDR3 reads CASSARSLGNTGELFF. CDR3 DNA: TGTGCCAGCAGCGCTAGGAGTTTGGGCAACACCGGGGAGCTGTTTTTT.

The J gene is TRBJ2-2, the V gene TRBV20-1, with 8 positions matching TRBD2. The V and J ends lost 6 bases and 6 bases, in that order; junction bases with no gene match: 6. This CDR3 contains 13 residues. Germline assignment: CDR1 DFQATT and CDR2 SNEGSKA (reference sequence). CDR3 loop: CSAQTSVAGELFF. As DNA, the CDR3 is TGCAGTGCCCAGACTAGCGTGGCCGGGGAGCTGTTTTTT.

This clonotype was observed a handful of times. The rearrangement links TRBV19 to TRBJ2-5; 8 nucleotides match TRBD1. The CDR3 length is 13 residues. Germline assignment: CDR1 LNHDA and CDR2 SQIVND (reference sequence). With 6 bases clipped from V and 4 bases from J, the junction kept 4 bases outside the gene matches. The CDR3 is CASSVQGAETQYF. The CDR3 region has the DNA TGTGCCAGTAGCGTTCAGGGGGCAGAGACCCAGTACTTC.

This clonotype was detected many times. The V and J genes are TRBV9 and TRBJ1-2, with 7 bases fitting TRBD1. The CDR3 length is 12 residues. Germline values: CDR1 SGDLS, CDR2 YYNGEE. The V segment lost 8 bases and the J segment 5 bases; nucleotides outside the gene matches: 6. Written as DNA, the CDR3 is TGTGCCAGTGGGGACAGTGGATATGGCTACACCTTC. Amino acid sequence: CASGDSGYGYTF.

This clonotype was counted at least ten times. The chain couples TRBV10-3 to TRBJ2-7, with D uncertain. V was cut by 6 bases and J by 9 bases, with 9 bases left in between. This CDR3 is 10 amino acids long. Looked up from germline, CDR1 is ENHRY and CDR2 is SYGVKD. CDR3 amino acids: CAISNDPQYF. The CDR3 DNA is TGTGCCATCAGCAATGACCCGCAGTACTTC.

As concerns this clonotype: At one end, the junction sequence differs from germline, possibly due to a read error. The V gene is TRBV10-3, the J gene TRBJ1-1; 7 nucleotides line up with TRBD1. Germline CDR1 is ENHRY and CDR2 is SYGVKD. This CDR3 spans 14 amino acids. Here the CDR3 DNA reads TGTGCCAGCAGTGAAAGGGGGCCGAACACTGAAGCTTTCTTT. It is translated as CASSERGPNTEAFF.

The rearrangement uses TRBV6-5 and TRBJ1-5, with TRBD1 matching over 12 bases. The CDR3 has 19 amino acids. Germline CDR1 MNHEY, CDR2 SVGAGI. Germline trimming cut 1 base from V and 0 bases from J; bases unmatched to any gene: 7. Here the CDR3 reads CASSYYVGTGGRSNQPQHF. The CDR3 DNA sequence: TGTGCCAGCAGTTACTATGTCGGGACAGGGGGCCGTAGCAATCAGCCCCAGCATTTT.

The chain has TRBV19 and TRBJ2-7; TRBD1 matches at 7 bases. Trimming cost V 8 bases and J 2 bases; bases outside gene matches: 6. CDR3 length: 13 residues. Germline assignment: CDR1 LNHDA and CDR2 SQIVND (reference sequence). In DNA form, the CDR3 reads TGTGCCAGTTGGACAGGCCTTACCTACGAGCAGTACTTC. Its protein product is CASWTGLTYEQYF.

The rearrangement uses TRBV14 and TRBJ2-7; 8 nucleotides agree with TRBD1. The J segment lost 5 bases and the V segment lost 4 bases, leaving 4 bases of the junction unmatched. The CDR3 is 13 residues long. Per the germline V gene, CDR1 is SGHDN and CDR2 is FVKESK. CDR3 sequence reads: CASSRDRYHEQYF. CDR3 nucleotide sequence: TGTGCCAGCAGCCGGGACAGGTACCACGAGCAGTACTTC.

This clonotype came up many times. The J gene is TRBJ1-1, the V gene TRBV12-3 or TRBV12-4, with a possible D match to TRBD1 (5 bases). V gave up 5 bases and J gave up 7 bases, with 14 bases separating them. This CDR3 contains 13 residues. This CDR3 is CASSAGAAYEAFF. The DNA for the CDR3 is TGTGCCAGCAGTGCCGGGGCAGCCTATGAAGCTTTCTTT.

This clonotype appeared a few times. The genes are TRBV12-3 or TRBV12-4 and TRBJ2-2, with a tentative D call TRBD2 (6 bases). This CDR3 contains 16 residues. Trimming pared 3 bases from V and 2 bases from J, leaving 13 bases between. CDR3 sequence: CASSFLTAGNTGELFF. The CDR3 DNA follows: TGTGCCAGCAGTTTTTTGACAGCGGGTAACACCGGGGAGCTGTTTTTT.

The V call is TRBV2, the J call TRBJ2-2, with TRBD2 as a possible D gene (5 bases). Germline V lookup: CDR1 SNHLY, CDR2 FYNNEI. V shed 2 bases and J shed 5 bases, with 9 bases lying between them. This CDR3 region has 14 residues. In DNA, the CDR3 is TGTGCCAGCAGTGAATACGGGATTACCGGGGAGCTGTTTTTT. This sequence encodes CASSEYGITGELFF.

This clonotype was seen more than once but under ten times. The chain recombines TRBV19 with TRBJ2-7; 7 bases line up with TRBD1. The J call may be wrong; the DNA end is better matched by TRBJ2-1. The CDR3 is made up of 14 amino acids. Germline V gene lookup returns CDR1 LNHDA and CDR2 SQIVND (reference sequence). The chain's CDR3 is CASSMTSTGDEQFF. The CDR3 nucleotides read TGTGCCAGTAGTATGACCTCCACAGGGGATGAGCAGTTCTTC.

The chain is built from TRBV28 and TRBJ1-1; D unclear. CDR3 size: 10 residues. The germline V gene encodes CDR1 MDHEN and CDR2 SYDVKM. Trimming stripped 4 bases from V and 4 bases from J, with 1 base between. DNA of the CDR3: TGTGCCAGCAGTTCCACTGAAGCTTTCTTT. Protein sequence: CASSSTEAFF.

The sample holds a few counts of this clonotype. The CDR3 DNA reads as TGTGCCAGCAGCCTTAGCGGAGACGGATACAATGAGCAGTTCTTC. Its protein is CASSLSGDGYNEQFF. The V gene is TRBV7-9, the J gene TRBJ2-7, with D tentatively TRBD2 (6 bases). The better agreement between TRBJ2-1 and the DNA end casts doubt on the J call. CDR1 and CDR2 (germline): SEHNR, FQNEAQ (reference sequence). The CDR3 loop spans 15 amino acids.

This clonotype appeared a few times. The chain links TRBV7-8 to TRBJ1-1; D unclear. CDR3 length: 12 residues. Deletions cut 5 bases from V and 6 bases from J, with 10 bases between. Germline V gene data show CDR1 as SGHVS and CDR2 as FQNEAQ. In DNA form, the CDR3 reads TGTGCCAGCAGCCCGGCGCGCCCTGAAGCTTTCTTT. Translated, it gives CASSPARPEAFF. Drawing the rest from reference TRBV7-8 and TRBJ1-1, the complete variable domain is GAGVSQSPRYKVAKRGQDVALRCDPISGHVSLFWYQQALGQGPEFLTYFQNEAQLDKSGLPSDRFFAERPEGSVSTLKIQRTQQEDSAVYLCASSPARPEAFFGQGTRLTVV.

This clonotype was observed many times. J is TRBJ2-7 and V is TRBV12-3 or TRBV12-4; a weak D match, TRBD2 (6 bases). The germline V and J ends were trimmed by 0 bases and 2 bases, with 14 bases remaining between them. The CDR3 is 16 residues long. The CDR3 nucleotides read TGTGCCAGCAGTTTAGCGGCAGGGAGGAGGCCCTACGAGCAGTACTTC. This translates into CASSLAAGRRPYEQYF.

Only a few counts were recorded for this clonotype. This may arise from a read error, as a much more abundant clone is one base away. The rearrangement joins TRBV19 to TRBJ1-5; unclear D gene. Looked up from germline, CDR1 is LNHDA and CDR2 is SQIVND (reference sequence). V lost 5 bases and J lost 2, with 10 bases in between. The CDR3 contains 14 residues. The CDR3 here is CASSSVAGNQPQHF. The DNA for the CDR3 is TGTGCCAGTAGTTCAGTCGCAGGCAATCAGCCCCAGCATTTT.

This clonotype was counted between two and nine times. The CDR3 spells CASSTEFGFTEAFF. The CDR3 region has the DNA TGTGCCAGCAGCACAGAATTTGGTTTCACTGAAGCTTTCTTT. V gene TRBV6-1 combines with J gene TRBJ1-1; unclear D gene. CDR3 length: 14 residues. V was pared by 6 bases and J by 4 bases, with 15 bases between. Per germline, CDR1 MNHNS and CDR2 SASEGT.